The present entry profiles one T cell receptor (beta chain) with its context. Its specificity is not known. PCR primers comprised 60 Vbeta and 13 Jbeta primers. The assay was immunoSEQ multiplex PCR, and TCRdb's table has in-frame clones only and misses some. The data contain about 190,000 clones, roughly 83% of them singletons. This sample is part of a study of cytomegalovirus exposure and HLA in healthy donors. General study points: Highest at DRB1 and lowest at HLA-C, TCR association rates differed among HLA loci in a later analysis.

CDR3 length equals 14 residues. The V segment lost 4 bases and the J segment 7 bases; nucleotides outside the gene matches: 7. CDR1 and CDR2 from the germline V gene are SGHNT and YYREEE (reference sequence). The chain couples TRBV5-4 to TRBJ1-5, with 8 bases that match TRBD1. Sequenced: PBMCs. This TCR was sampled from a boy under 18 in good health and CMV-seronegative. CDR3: CASSDGQGGQPQHF. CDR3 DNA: TGTGCCAGCAGCGATGGACAGGGCGGCCAGCCCCAGCATTTT.